Below, one T cell receptor beta chain is given with its context. The assay was immunoSEQ multiplex PCR, and TCRdb's table has in-frame clones only and misses some. The sample yields fewer than 90,000 clones, roughly 89% seen once. The entry originates in a study of OX40 agonist ivuxolimab in advanced cancers. This receptor was identified in an adult with an advanced solid tumor such as melanoma, head and neck, liver or kidney cancer. Sample: CD4+ or CD8+ T cells sorted from blood, taken in a trial of the OX40 agonist ivuxolimab.

The CDR3 loop is CSVEMALEQYF. For the CDR3, the DNA is TGCAGCGTTGAGATGGCCTTGGAGCAGTACTTC. The chain couples TRBV29-1 to TRBJ2-7; no definite D call. V shed 3 bases and J shed 7 bases, with 10 bases lying between them. Germline V gives CDR1 SQVTM, CDR2 ANQGSEA. There are 11 residues in the CDR3.